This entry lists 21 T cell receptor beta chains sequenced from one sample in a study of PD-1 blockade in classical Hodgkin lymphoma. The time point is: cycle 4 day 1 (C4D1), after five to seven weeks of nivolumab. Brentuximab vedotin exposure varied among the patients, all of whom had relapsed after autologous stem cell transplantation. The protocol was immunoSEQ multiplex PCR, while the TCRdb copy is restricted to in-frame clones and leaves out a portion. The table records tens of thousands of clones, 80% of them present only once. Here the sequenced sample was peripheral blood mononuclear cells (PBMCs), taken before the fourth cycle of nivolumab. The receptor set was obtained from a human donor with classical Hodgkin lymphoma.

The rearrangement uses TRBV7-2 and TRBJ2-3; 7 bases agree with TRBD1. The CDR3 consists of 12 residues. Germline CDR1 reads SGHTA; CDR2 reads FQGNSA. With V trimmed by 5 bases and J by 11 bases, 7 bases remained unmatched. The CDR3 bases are TGTGCCAGCAGCCCAGCAGGGGGTGGGCAGTATTTT. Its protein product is CASSPAGGGQYF. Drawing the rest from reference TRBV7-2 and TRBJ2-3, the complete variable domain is GAGVSQSPSNKVTEKGKDVELRCDPISGHTALYWYRQSLGQGLEFLIYFQGNSAPDKSGLPSDRFSAERTGGSVSTLTIQRTQQEDSAVYLCASSPAGGGQYFGPGTRLTVL.

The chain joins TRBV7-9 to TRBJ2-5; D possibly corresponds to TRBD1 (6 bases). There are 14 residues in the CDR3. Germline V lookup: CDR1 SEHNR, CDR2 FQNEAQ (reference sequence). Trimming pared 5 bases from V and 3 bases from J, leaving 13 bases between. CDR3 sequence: CASSPGPGEETQYF. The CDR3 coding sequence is TGTGCCAGCAGCCCAGGCCCAGGGGAAGAGACCCAGTACTTC.

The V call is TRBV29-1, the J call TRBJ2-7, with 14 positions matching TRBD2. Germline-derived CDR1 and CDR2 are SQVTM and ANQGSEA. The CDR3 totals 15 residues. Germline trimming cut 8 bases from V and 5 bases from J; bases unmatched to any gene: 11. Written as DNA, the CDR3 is TGCAGCTCTTGGACTAGCGGGGGGCTTGACCACGAGCAGTACTTC. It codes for CSSWTSGGLDHEQYF.

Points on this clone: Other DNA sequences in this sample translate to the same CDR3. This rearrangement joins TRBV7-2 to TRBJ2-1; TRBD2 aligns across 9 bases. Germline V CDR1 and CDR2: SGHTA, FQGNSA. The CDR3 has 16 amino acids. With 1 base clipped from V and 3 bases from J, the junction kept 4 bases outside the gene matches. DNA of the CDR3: TGTGCCAGCAGCTTAGTTCGACTAGCGGTCTACAATGAGCAGTTCTTC. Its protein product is CASSLVRLAVYNEQFF.

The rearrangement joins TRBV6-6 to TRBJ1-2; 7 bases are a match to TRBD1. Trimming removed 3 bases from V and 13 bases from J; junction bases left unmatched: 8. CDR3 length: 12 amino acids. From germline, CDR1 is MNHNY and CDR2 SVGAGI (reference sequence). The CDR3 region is CASSYRNRGSTF. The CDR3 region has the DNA TGTGCCAGCAGTTATCGAAACAGGGGAAGCACCTTC.

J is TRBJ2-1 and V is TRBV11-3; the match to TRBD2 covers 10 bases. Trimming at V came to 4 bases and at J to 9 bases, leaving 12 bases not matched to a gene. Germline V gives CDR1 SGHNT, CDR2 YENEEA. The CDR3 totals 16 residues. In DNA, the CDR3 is TGTGCCAGCAGCTCATTAGCGGGGGGACTAACCGGTGAGCAGTTCTTC. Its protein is CASSSLAGGLTGEQFF.

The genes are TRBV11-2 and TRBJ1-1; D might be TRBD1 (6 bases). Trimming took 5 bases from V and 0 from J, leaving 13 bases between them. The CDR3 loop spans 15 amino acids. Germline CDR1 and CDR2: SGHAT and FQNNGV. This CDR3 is CASSRPGTLNTEAFF. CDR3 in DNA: TGTGCCAGCAGCCGGCCCGGGACATTGAACACTGAAGCTTTCTTT.

The DNA for the CDR3 is TGTGCCAGCAGTGAGAGGTTTAGGTGGGAGTTCTTC. It encodes CASSERFRWEFF. The chain combines TRBV2 with TRBJ2-1; D not resolved. This CDR3 spans 12 amino acids. V dropped 3 bases and J dropped 14 bases, with 14 bases sitting between them. The germline CDR1 and CDR2 sequences are SNHLY and FYNNEI.

In DNA, the CDR3 is TGTGCCAGCCGACCTGGGGGCGCGGACTATGGCTACACCTTC. As protein: CASRPGGADYGYTF. The genes are TRBV6-5 and TRBJ1-2, with a weak D call TRBD1 (6 bases). The length of the CDR3 is 14 residues. Trimming pared 8 bases from V and 3 bases from J, leaving 16 bases between. Germline CDR1 MNHEY, CDR2 SVGAGI.

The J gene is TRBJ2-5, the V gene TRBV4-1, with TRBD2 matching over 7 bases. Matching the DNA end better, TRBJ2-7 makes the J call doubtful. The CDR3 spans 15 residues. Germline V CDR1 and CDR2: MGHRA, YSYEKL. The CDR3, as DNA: TGCGCCAGCAGCTTCCTAGCGGACTCCTCCTACGAGCAGTACTTC. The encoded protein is CASSFLADSSYEQYF.

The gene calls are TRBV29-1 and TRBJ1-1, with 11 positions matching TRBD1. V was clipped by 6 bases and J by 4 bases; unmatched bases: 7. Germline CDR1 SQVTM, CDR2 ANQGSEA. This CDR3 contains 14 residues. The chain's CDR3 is CSVDRGRFVTEAFF. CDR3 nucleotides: TGCAGCGTGGACAGGGGGCGGTTCGTCACTGAAGCTTTCTTT.

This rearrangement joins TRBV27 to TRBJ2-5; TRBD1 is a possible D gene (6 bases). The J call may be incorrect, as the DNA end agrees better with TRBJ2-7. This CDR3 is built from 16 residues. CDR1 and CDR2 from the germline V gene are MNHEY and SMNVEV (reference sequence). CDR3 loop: CASSLSGRGIIYEQYF. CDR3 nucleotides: TGTGCCAGCAGTTTATCTGGCAGGGGAATAATCTACGAGCAGTACTTC.

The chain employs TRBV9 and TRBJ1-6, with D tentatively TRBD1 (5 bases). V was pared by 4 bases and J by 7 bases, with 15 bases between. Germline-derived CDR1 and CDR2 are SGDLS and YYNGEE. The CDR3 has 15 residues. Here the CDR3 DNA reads TGTGCCAGCAGCCTGACGACAGACGCCAATTCACCCCTCCACTTT. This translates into CASSLTTDANSPLHF.

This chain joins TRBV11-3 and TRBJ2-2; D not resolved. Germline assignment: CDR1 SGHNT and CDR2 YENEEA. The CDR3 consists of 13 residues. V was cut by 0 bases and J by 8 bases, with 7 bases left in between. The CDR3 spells CASSLEDGGELFF. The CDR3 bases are TGTGCCAGCAGCTTAGAGGACGGAGGGGAGCTGTTTTTT.

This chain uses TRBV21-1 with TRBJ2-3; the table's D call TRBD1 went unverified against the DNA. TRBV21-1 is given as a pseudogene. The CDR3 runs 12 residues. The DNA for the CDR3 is TGTGCCAGCAGCATCAGGTCAGATACGCAGTATTTT. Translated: CASSIRSDTQYF.

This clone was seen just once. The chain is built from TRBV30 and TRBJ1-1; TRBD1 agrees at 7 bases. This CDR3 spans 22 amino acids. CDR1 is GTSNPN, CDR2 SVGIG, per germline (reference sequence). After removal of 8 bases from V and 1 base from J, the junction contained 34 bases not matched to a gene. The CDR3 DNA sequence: TGTGCCCGACTCCAAAGGGGAGTGGGGGAGACAGGGAGTTCAACTCAGAACACTGAAGCTTTCTTT. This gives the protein CARLQRGVGETGSSTQNTEAFF.

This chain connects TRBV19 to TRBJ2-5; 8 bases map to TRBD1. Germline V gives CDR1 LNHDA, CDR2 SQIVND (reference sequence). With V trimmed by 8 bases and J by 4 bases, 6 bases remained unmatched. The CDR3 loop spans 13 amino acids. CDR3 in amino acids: CASRNTGGETQYF. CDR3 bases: TGTGCCAGTCGGAACACAGGGGGAGAGACCCAGTACTTC.

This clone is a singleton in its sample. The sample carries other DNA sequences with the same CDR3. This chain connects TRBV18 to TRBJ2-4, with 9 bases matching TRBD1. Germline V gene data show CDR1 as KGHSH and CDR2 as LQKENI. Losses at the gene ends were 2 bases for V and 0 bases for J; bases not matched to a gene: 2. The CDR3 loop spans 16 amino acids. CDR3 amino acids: CASSPRDRVAKNIQYF. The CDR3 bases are TGTGCCAGCTCACCAAGGGACAGGGTAGCCAAAAACATTCAGTACTTC.

The CDR3 DNA sequence: TGCGCCAGCAGCCCTACTGGACAGAACTATGGCTACACCTTC. Encoded protein: CASSPTGQNYGYTF. The gene calls are TRBV4-1 and TRBJ1-2, with a tentative D call TRBD1 (6 bases). This CDR3 is 14 amino acids long. V gave up 4 bases and J gave up 2 bases, with 11 bases separating them. Germline CDR1 and CDR2: MGHRA and YSYEKL.

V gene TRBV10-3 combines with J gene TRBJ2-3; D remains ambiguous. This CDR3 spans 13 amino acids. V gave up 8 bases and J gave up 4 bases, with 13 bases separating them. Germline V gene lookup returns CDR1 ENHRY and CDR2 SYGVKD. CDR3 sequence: CAIGPDGSDTQYF. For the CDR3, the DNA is TGTGCCATCGGGCCGGACGGTTCAGATACGCAGTATTTT.

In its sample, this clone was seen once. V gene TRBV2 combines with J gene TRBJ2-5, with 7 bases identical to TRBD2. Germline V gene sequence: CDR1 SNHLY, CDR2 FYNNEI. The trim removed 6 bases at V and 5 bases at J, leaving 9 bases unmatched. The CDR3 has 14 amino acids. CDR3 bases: TGTGCCAGCAGCCAACGGGGGGTGGGTGAGACCCAGTACTTC. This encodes CASSQRGVGETQYF.